One T cell receptor (beta chain) is described in this entry. A few counts support this clonotype. Which antigen it targets is not known. Base qualities are not provided; no much larger clone lies one nucleotide away. The junction shows trimming of 1 base on V and 10 bases on J, plus 17 bases between the germline ends. The CDR3 spans 15 residues, from the cysteine through the phenylalanine. Kept here is only the CDR3 DNA, which spans 45 bases and is read in frame from base 1. The sample's treatment or condition label, decoded: in vitro stimulation with specific CMV peptide epitopes to enrich CMV-specific T cells. These data come from a study of T cell repertoires in cytomegalovirus infection (dated by TCRdb to the late 2010s). Broadly, across the study: Recently identified HLA-C-restricted CMV epitopes, whose presentation resists viral immunomodulation, were targeted by peptide stimulations together with well-studied HLA-B-restricted epitopes. The HLA type of each donor mattered for the analysis, because public TCR beta signatures pointed to carriage of CMV infection along with the matching HLA type.

TCRdb names Illumina HiSeq 1500 as the instrument used. Clones were called with MiXCR by TCRdb after fastp trimmed the public reads at Q25, and only in-frame beta chains were retained. Duplicate CDR3 protein sequences are folded into a single record with the most common DNA and genes. This sample comprises some 560,000 distinct CDR3 sequences, approximately 40% of them detected only once. The top ten clones comprise around 46% of the sample. Here is what the overall study found, with its caveats: In the ex vivo response, HLA-C-restricted CMV-specific TCR beta clonotypes were dominant, and in two of eight donors the single most frequent clonotype came from this HLA-C-restricted group. In both this cohort and an independent cohort of 352 donors, the cumulative frequency of public TCR beta family members distinguished carriers of CMV infection plus the relevant HLA type.

The chain is made from TRBV12-3 or TRBV12-4 and TRBJ2-1; a confident D gene designation cannot be given. The clonotype originates from a human donor in good health (CMV status not recorded). Some clones in this sample may be carry-over from other donors' samples. The material was cultured PBMCs, obtained from culture after CMV antigen stimulation. The CDR3 protein: CASSLGPYTEGEQFF. The nucleotide sequence is TGTGCCAGCAGTTTAGGGCCGTACACGGAAGGGGAGCAGTTCTTC.